Sequencing of this T cell receptor beta chain was carried out in a study of blood T cell repertoires in COVID-19. Sequenced by immunoSEQ multiplex PCR; TCRdb stores in-frame clones only, minus some. The table shows about 240,000 clones, with around 89% occurring only once. The CDR3 has 21 residues. This sequence was found in a woman aged 25 to 39 who had recovered from COVID-19. Sequenced: PBMCs or T cells enriched from blood (not recorded which). V is TRBV7-5 and J is TRBJ1-2. TRBV7-5 is a pseudogene segment. CDR3 bases: TGTGCCAGAAGCTTAATCGCCGCCGGTACCATGCGGGAGAGACATAACTATGGCTACACCTTC. Translation: CARSLIAAGTMRERHNYGYTF.